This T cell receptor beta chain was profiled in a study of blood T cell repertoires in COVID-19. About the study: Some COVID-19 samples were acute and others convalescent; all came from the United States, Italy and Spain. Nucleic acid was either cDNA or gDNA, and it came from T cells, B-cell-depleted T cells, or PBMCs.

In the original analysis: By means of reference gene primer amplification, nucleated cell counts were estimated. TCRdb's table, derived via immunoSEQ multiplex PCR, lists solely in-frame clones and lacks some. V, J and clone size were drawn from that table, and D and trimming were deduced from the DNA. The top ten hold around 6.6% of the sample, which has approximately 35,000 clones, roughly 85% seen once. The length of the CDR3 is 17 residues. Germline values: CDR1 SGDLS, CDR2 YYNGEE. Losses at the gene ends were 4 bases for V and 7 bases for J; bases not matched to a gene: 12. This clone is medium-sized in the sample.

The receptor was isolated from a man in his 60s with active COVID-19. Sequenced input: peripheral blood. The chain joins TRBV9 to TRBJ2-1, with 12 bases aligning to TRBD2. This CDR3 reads CASSFGPSGRGLNEQFF. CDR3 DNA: TGTGCCAGCAGCTTCGGCCCTAGCGGGAGGGGACTGAATGAGCAGTTCTTC.